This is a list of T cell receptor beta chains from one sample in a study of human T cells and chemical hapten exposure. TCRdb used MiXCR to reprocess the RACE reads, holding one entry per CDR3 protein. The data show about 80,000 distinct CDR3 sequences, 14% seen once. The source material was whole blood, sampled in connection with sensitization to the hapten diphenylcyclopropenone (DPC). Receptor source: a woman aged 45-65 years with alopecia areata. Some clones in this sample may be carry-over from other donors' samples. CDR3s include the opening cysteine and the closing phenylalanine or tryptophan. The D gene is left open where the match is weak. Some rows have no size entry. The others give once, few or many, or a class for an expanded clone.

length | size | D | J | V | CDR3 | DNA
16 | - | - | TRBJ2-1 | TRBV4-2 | CASSPHLAETSAGQFF | TGTGCCAGCAGCCCCCATTTAGCGGAGACCTCGGCCGGGCAGTTCTTC
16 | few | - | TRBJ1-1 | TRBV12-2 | CASRLEPRARVAEAFF | TGTGCAAGTCGCTTAGAACCCCGGGCGAGGGTGGCTGAAGCTTTCTTT
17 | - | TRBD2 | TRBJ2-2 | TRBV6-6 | CASRLQGLAGHTGELFF | TGTGCCAGCAGACTACAGGGACTAGCGGGGCACACCGGGGAGCTGTTTTTT
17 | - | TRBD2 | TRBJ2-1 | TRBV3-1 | CASSQAGLADHYNEQFF | TGTGCCAGCAGCCAAGCGGGACTAGCGGACCACTACAATGAGCAGTTCTTC
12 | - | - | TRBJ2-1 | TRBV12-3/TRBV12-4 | CASSTRSNEQFF | TGTGCCAGCAGTACCCGTTCCAATGAGCAGTTCTTC
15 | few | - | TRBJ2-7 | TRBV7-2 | CASSSAVGVTVEQYF | TGTGCCAGCAGCTCAGCTGTGGGAGTAACAGTCGAGCAGTACTTC
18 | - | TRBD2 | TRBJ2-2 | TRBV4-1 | CASSQGGLAGVGTGELFF | TGCGCCAGCAGCCAAGGAGGTCTAGCGGGAGTTGGGACCGGGGAGCTGTTTTTT
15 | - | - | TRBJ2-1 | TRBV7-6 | CASSLDFRGINEQFF | TGTGCCAGCAGCTTAGACTTCAGGGGAATCAATGAGCAGTTCTTC
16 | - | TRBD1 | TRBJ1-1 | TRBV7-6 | CASSLETGVRSTEAFF | TGTGCCAGCAGCTTAGAGACAGGGGTGAGGTCCACTGAAGCTTTCTTT
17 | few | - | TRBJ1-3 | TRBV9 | CASSVAPGDTGRNTIYF | TGTGCCAGCAGCGTAGCCCCCGGAGACACCGGTAGAAACACCATATATTTT
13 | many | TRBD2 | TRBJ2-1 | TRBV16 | CASSQGLNNEQFF | TGTGCCAGCAGCCAGGGACTAAACAATGAGCAGTTCTTC
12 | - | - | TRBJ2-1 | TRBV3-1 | CASSQAQTGQFF | TGTGCCAGCAGCCAAGCCCAGACGGGGCAGTTCTTC
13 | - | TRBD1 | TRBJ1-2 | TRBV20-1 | CSAQPNRGYGYTF | TGCAGTGCCCAGCCGAACAGGGGCTATGGCTACACCTTC
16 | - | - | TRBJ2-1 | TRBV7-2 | CASSLVSRGPYNEQFF | TGTGCCAGCAGCTTAGTTTCCAGGGGTCCCTACAATGAGCAGTTCTTC
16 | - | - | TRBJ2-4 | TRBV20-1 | CSAREWETIAKNIQYF | TGCAGTGCTAGAGAATGGGAGACAATAGCCAAAAACATTCAGTACTTC
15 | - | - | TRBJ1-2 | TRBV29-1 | CSVEDGHGRNYGYTF | TGCAGCGTTGAAGATGGCCACGGACGGAACTATGGCTACACCTTC
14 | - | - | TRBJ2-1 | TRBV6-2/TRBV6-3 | CASRPTTLYNEQFF | TGTGCCAGCAGGCCAACTACTTTATACAATGAGCAGTTCTTC
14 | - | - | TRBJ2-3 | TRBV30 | CAWTARYNTDTQYF | TGTGCCTGGACCGCACGATACAACACAGATACGCAGTATTTT
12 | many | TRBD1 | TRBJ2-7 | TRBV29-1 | CSSGQGGSEQYF | TGCAGCTCTGGACAGGGGGGGAGCGAGCAGTACTTC
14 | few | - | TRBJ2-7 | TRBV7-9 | CASSLLKIGREQYF | TGTGCCAGCAGCTTACTGAAGATAGGCCGCGAGCAGTACTTC
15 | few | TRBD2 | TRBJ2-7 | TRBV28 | CASSSTGEGTYEQYF | TGTGCCAGCAGCTCAACGGGGGAGGGAACCTACGAGCAGTACTTC
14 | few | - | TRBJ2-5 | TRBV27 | CASSLRVGGETQYF | TGTGCCAGCAGTTTAAGGGTCGGGGGAGAGACCCAGTACTTC
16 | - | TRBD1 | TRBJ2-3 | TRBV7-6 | CASSYGQGGGTDTQYF | TGTGCCAGCAGCTATGGACAGGGTGGTGGCACAGATACGCAGTATTTT
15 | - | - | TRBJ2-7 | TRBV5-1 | CASSLAGGSVLEQYF | TGCGCCAGCAGCCTGGCTGGAGGGTCCGTGTTGGAGCAGTACTTC
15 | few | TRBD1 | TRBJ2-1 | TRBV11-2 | CASSVDRGSYNEQFF | TGTGCCAGCAGCGTGGACAGGGGCTCCTACAATGAGCAGTTCTTC
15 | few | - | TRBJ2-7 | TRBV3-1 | CASSRSDGKNYEQYF | TGTGCCAGCAGCCGATCGGACGGGAAGAACTACGAGCAGTACTTC
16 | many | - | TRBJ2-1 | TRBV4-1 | CASSQGSGHPYNEQFF | TGCGCCAGCAGCCAAGGATCGGGACACCCCTACAATGAGCAGTTCTTC
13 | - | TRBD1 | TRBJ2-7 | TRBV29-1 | CSVDGQGADEQYF | TGCAGCGTTGACGGGCAGGGGGCGGACGAGCAGTACTTC
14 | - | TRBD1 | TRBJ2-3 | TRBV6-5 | CASRLQGAPDTQYF | TGTGCCAGCAGGTTACAGGGGGCTCCCGATACGCAGTATTTT
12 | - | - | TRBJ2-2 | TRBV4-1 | CASSRTLGELFF | TGCGCCAGCAGCCGGACCCTGGGGGAGCTGTTTTTT
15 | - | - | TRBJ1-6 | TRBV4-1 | CASSGTGGANSPLHF | TGCGCCAGCAGCGGTACGGGGGGTGCGAATTCACCCCTCCACTTT
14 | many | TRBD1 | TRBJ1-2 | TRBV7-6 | CASSSGQGARGYTF | TGTGCCAGCAGCTCGGGACAGGGGGCGCGTGGCTACACCTTC
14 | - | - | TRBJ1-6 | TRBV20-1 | CSAPGTLGNSPLHF | TGCAGTGCTCCCGGGACATTAGGGAATTCACCCCTCCACTTT
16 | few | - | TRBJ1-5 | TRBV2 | CASSELRGLSNQPQHF | TGTGCCAGCAGTGAATTGAGGGGGTTGAGCAATCAGCCCCAGCATTTT
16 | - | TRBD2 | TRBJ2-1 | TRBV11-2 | CASSLDLAGGQNEQFF | TGTGCCAGCAGCTTAGATCTAGCGGGAGGTCAGAATGAGCAGTTCTTC
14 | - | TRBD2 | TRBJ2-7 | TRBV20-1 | CSAYLAGGQNEQYF | TGCAGTGCTTACCTAGCGGGAGGTCAGAACGAGCAGTACTTC
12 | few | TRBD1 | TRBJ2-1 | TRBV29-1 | CSGGQGDNEQFF | TGCAGCGGCGGACAGGGGGATAATGAGCAGTTCTTC
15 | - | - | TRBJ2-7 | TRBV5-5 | CASSLSLSGGLEQYF | TGTGCCAGCAGCTTGTCCCTGTCCGGGGGCCTCGAGCAGTACTTC
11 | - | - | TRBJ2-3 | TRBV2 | CASDGVELQYF | TGTGCCAGCGATGGGGTCGAGCTTCAGTATTTT
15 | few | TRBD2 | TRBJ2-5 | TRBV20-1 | CSARVLASGQETQYF | TGCAGTGCTAGAGTGCTGGCTAGCGGCCAAGAGACCCAGTACTTC
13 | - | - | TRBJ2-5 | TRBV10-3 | CAISLDGGTAQYF | TGTGCCATCAGCCTGGACGGTGGTACGGCCCAGTACTTC
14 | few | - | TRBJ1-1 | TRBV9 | CASSVAPPDTEAFF | TGTGCCAGCAGCGTCGCCCCGCCGGACACTGAAGCTTTCTTT
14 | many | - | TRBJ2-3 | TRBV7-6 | CASSLGTPTDTQYF | TGTGCCAGCAGCCTCGGGACACCCACAGATACGCAGTATTTT
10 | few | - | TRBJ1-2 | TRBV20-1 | CSAGHYGYTF | TGCAGTGCGGGACACTATGGCTACACCTTC
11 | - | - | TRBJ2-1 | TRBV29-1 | CSVGNYNEQFF | TGCAGCGTTGGCAACTACAATGAGCAGTTCTTC
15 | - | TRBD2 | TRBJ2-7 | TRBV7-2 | CASSLASGTLAEQYF | TGTGCCAGCAGCTTAGCTAGCGGGACGCTAGCCGAGCAGTACTTC
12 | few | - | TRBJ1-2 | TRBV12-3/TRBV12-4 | CASSSGQSSYTF | TGTGCCAGCAGTTCCGGACAGTCGAGCTACACCTTC
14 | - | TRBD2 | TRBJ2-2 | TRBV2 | CASSGTSLTGELFF | TGTGCCAGCAGTGGGACTAGTCTCACCGGGGAGCTGTTTTTT
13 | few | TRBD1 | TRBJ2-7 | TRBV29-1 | CSARQGSSYEQYF | TGCAGCGCCAGACAGGGTAGCTCCTACGAGCAGTACTTC
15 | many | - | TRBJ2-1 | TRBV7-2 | CASSPERARVNEQFF | TGTGCCAGCAGCCCGGAGAGGGCCAGGGTCAATGAGCAGTTCTTC
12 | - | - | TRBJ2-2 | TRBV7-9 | CASRINTGELFF | TGTGCCAGCAGGATAAACACCGGGGAGCTGTTTTTT
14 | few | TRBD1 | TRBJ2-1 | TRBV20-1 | CSAGSGQGFNEQFF | TGCAGTGCCGGATCCGGACAGGGCTTCAATGAGCAGTTCTTC
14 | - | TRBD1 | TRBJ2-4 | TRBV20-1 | CSADRVGTKNIQYF | TGCAGTGCCGACAGGGTCGGGACCAAAAACATTCAGTACTTC